The sequence of this T cell receptor beta chain was determined in a study of tumor and adjacent non-tumor tissue in lung cancer. Across the study: Each sample yielded around 4.2 million productive TCRbeta reads on average.

Germline CDR1 reads SQVTM; CDR2 reads ANQGSEA. V shed 8 bases and J shed 10 bases, with 32 bases lying between them. The CDR3 sequence is 16 residues long. Three rounds of nested PCR, following a modified ARM-PCR protocol, produced the TCRbeta library. TCRdb re-derived calls from the multiplex PCR reads in MiXCR, one entry per CDR3 protein. The top ten clones hold more than 20% of a sample with more than 85,000 distinct CDR3 sequences, 84% of them seen once. RNA was extracted from bulk tissue without any cell sorting. This rearrangement joins TRBV29-1 to TRBJ1-2; D gene unclear. This clonotype originated in a man aged 65-85 years with non-small cell lung cancer. Input material: lung tumor tissue. CDR3 DNA sequence: TGCAGCCTTATCCCCTATCAATCCTTGGGAGAAGATGACTACACCTTC. This codes for CSLIPYQSLGEDDYTF.